These 21 T cell receptor beta chains came from one sample sequenced in a study of T cell repertoires in cytomegalovirus infection. MiXCR, run by TCRdb on the reads, gives a single entry per CDR3 protein. The sample lists 450,000 to 550,000 distinct CDR3 sequences; approximately 15% were seen once. What was sequenced was CD8+ T cells from PBMCs. Source of these receptors: a human donor in good health (CMV status not recorded). Some clones in this sample may be carry-over from other donors' samples.

The chain uses TRBV5-1 and TRBJ2-7; 8 bases agree with TRBD1. The V and J ends lost 4 bases and 0 bases, in that order; junction bases with no gene match: 9. Germline values: CDR1 SGHRS, CDR2 YFSETQ. The CDR3 is 16 amino acids. The CDR3 loop reads CASSPSDRGLSYEQYF. The CDR3 coding sequence is TGCGCCAGCAGCCCTTCCGACAGGGGCCTCTCCTACGAGCAGTACTTC.

This clonotype was seen more than once but under ten times. The V and J genes are TRBV4-2 and TRBJ2-2; 9 positions match TRBD1. From germline, CDR1 is LGHNA and CDR2 YNFKEQ. The V and J ends lost 1 base and 7 bases, in that order; junction bases with no gene match: 7. There are 16 residues in the CDR3. DNA for the CDR3: TGTGCCAGCAGCCAAGCGACAGGGGGGCAGGTCGGGGAGCTGTTTTTT. It codes for CASSQATGGQVGELFF.

The table lists this clonotype with a few counts. The rearrangement joins TRBV9 to TRBJ2-5, with D possibly matching TRBD1 (6 bases). The germline V gene has CDR1 SGDLS and CDR2 YYNGEE. The CDR3 is 18 amino acids. Deletions cut 3 bases from V and 2 bases from J, with 23 bases between. Written as DNA, the CDR3 is TGTGCCAGCAGCGAGTCCGACCTCTCAGGGGCTTATCAAGAGACCCAGTACTTC. It encodes CASSESDLSGAYQETQYF.

The chain employs TRBV3-1 and TRBJ1-4, with 8 nucleotides matching TRBD1. Germline CDR1 LGHDT, CDR2 YNNKEL (reference sequence). The CDR3 sequence is 16 residues long. With V trimmed by 4 bases and J by 6 bases, 10 bases remained unmatched. The CDR3 DNA follows: TGTGCCAGCAGCCTAGTTCTGACAGGGGTTGATGAAAAACTGTTTTTT. Encoded protein: CASSLVLTGVDEKLFF.

This clonotype came up a few times. The chain uses TRBV15 and TRBJ2-7; the D gene could be TRBD1 or TRBD2 (5 bases each). V gave up 5 bases and J gave up 7 bases, with 15 bases separating them. Germline values: CDR1 LNHNV, CDR2 YYDKDF (reference sequence). This CDR3 spans 13 amino acids. For the CDR3, the DNA is TGTGCCACCAGCGAGAGGAGGTGGGGGGAGCAGTACTTC. Protein sequence: CATSERRWGEQYF.

In its sample, this clonotype was seen many times. This sequence joins TRBV6-2 or TRBV6-3 and TRBJ2-7; the D is unclear. The V gene's germline CDR1 is MNHEY and CDR2 SVGEGT. The CDR3 extends over 13 amino acids. The germline V and J ends were trimmed by 0 bases and 3 bases, with 6 bases remaining between them. CDR3 nucleotide sequence: TGTGCCAGCAGTTACTCTCTCGGCTACGAGCAGTACTTC. Residues: CASSYSLGYEQYF.

The chain has TRBV24-1 and TRBJ2-1, with D perhaps TRBD1 (6 bases). The CDR3 is 16 residues long. Per germline, CDR1 KGHDR and CDR2 SFDVKD. V was shortened by 3 bases and J by 2 bases, with 13 bases between the two germline ends. CDR3 region: CATSDGGRGAYNEQFF. The CDR3 bases are TGTGCCACCAGTGATGGGGGCAGGGGAGCCTACAATGAGCAGTTCTTC.

With respect to this clonotype: A single base separates this from a much larger clone, so it may be a read error. The rearrangement joins TRBV6-5 to TRBJ1-1; the D is unclear. CDR1 and CDR2 (germline): MNHEY, SVGAGI. The V gene lost 0 bases and the J gene lost 3 bases, with 11 bases spanning the gap. This CDR3 contains 15 residues. The CDR3 is CASSYSLIMYTEAFF. CDR3 coding DNA: TGTGCCAGCAGTTACTCCCTAATTATGTACACTGAAGCTTTCTTT.

Many counts were recorded for this clonotype. This chain uses TRBV24-1 with TRBJ1-1, with D hard to call. The CDR3 is 13 residues long. V lost 6 bases and J 2 bases, leaving 9 bases between the germline ends. Germline V gives CDR1 KGHDR, CDR2 SFDVKD. Here the CDR3 DNA reads TGTGCCACCAGTCGGGGTCTAAACACTGAAGCTTTCTTT. Its protein is CATSRGLNTEAFF.

V usage is TRBV20-1 and J usage is TRBJ2-7; D might be TRBD1 (5 bases). V shed 3 bases and J shed 4 bases, with 10 bases lying between them. CDR3 size: 12 residues. Per the germline V gene, CDR1 is DFQATT and CDR2 is SNEGSKA (reference sequence). The CDR3 loop is CSARADSYEQYF. DNA of the CDR3: TGCAGTGCTAGGGCAGACAGTTACGAGCAGTACTTC.

The chain recombines TRBV28 with TRBJ2-5; TRBD2 matches 9 bases. Germline loops: CDR1 MDHEN, CDR2 SYDVKM. The CDR3 runs to 16 residues. With V trimmed by 5 bases and J by 5 bases, 12 bases remained unmatched. CDR3 bases: TGTGCCAGCAGTCCCCGGGGTAGCGGGAGCCGCGAGACCCAGTACTTC. Protein: CASSPRGSGSRETQYF.

The V call is TRBV27, the J call TRBJ2-3; the D gene is possibly TRBD1 (6 bases). Germline values: CDR1 MNHEY, CDR2 SMNVEV (reference sequence). CDR3 length: 13 amino acids. V was trimmed by 5 bases and J by 3 bases, leaving 9 bases between them. CDR3 protein: CASSITGTDTQYF. CDR3 nucleotides: TGTGCCAGCAGTATTACAGGGACAGATACGCAGTATTTT.

Notes on this clonotype: The CDR3 does not close with the conserved phenylalanine or tryptophan, likely indicating a read error. V and J are TRBV30 and TRBJ2-7; 14 positions agree with TRBD2. The trim removed 2 bases at V and 5 bases at J, leaving 5 bases unmatched. CDR1 and CDR2 (germline): GTSNPN, SVGIG (reference sequence). The CDR3 consists of 15 residues. This chain's CDR3 is CAWSRLAGGLDEQYL. In DNA form, the CDR3 reads TGTGCCTGGAGTCGACTAGCGGGAGGGTTGGACGAGCAGTACTTA.

The V and J genes are TRBV4-1 and TRBJ1-2; the D is unclear. With 0 bases removed from V and 4 bases from J, the gap between germline ends came to 12 bases. The CDR3 loop spans 15 amino acids. Per germline, CDR1 MGHRA and CDR2 YSYEKL. The CDR3, as DNA: TGCGCCAGCAGCCAAGATTCGGGGTTAGGCTATGGCTACACCTTC. It encodes CASSQDSGLGYGYTF.

This clonotype has at least ten counts. The chain joins TRBV28 to TRBJ2-7; D perhaps matches TRBD2 (7 bases). The CDR3 has 17 residues. CDR1 is MDHEN, CDR2 SYDVKM, per germline. Trimming took 7 bases from V and 1 from J, leaving 23 bases between them. This chain's CDR3 is CASTYGEGTLYSYEQYF. CDR3 nucleotide sequence: TGTGCCAGCACCTACGGGGAGGGGACACTCTATTCCTACGAGCAGTACTTC.

Details on this clonotype: A much larger clone sits a single nucleotide away, making a read error possible. The chain links TRBV2 to TRBJ2-1; D uncertain. CDR1 and CDR2 from the germline V gene are SNHLY and FYNNEI. The CDR3 covers 11 residues. Trimming shortened V by 8 bases and J by 10 bases, and 12 bases separated the two germline ends. The CDR3 spells CASLDRMEQFF. In DNA form, the CDR3 reads TGTGCCAGCCTGGACCGGATGGAGCAGTTCTTC.

At least ten counts were recorded for this clonotype. Sequence at one end of the junction differs from germline and may be a read error. The CDR3 bases are TGTGCTAGCAGCTTAGCGCAACAGGGAATTGAAAAACTGTTTTTT. Translating gives CASSLAQQGIEKLFF. V is TRBV7-7 and J is TRBJ1-4, with a possible D match to TRBD1 (6 bases). This CDR3 comprises 15 residues. CDR1 and CDR2 from the germline V gene are SSHAT and FNYEAQ (reference sequence).

This clonotype was seen repeatedly, ten times or more. The chain links TRBV2 to TRBJ2-7; 8 positions match TRBD1. This CDR3 is built from 14 residues. The germline V gene encodes CDR1 SNHLY and CDR2 FYNNEI. V dropped 3 bases and J dropped 2; count of bases not matched to a gene: 3. In DNA, the CDR3 is TGTGCCAGCAGTGATGAGACAGGGGCCTACGAGCAGTACTTC. It translates to CASSDETGAYEQYF.

This clonotype was counted ten times or more. The chain uses TRBV7-3 and TRBJ2-5, with a weak D call TRBD1 (6 bases). The CDR3 loop spans 15 amino acids. Germline assignment: CDR1 SGHTA and CDR2 FQGTGA. V was shortened by 5 bases and J by 4 bases, with 17 bases between the two germline ends. The CDR3 reads CASSPQQGWGETQYF. In DNA form, the CDR3 reads TGTGCCAGCAGCCCTCAACAGGGTTGGGGAGAGACCCAGTACTTC.

In regard to this clonotype: One junction end does not reproduce the germline sequence, and a read error may be involved. The chain has TRBV20-1 and TRBJ2-1; a possible D gene is TRBD2 (6 bases). This CDR3 comprises 17 residues. CDR1 and CDR2 from the germline V gene are DFQATT and SNEGSKA (reference sequence). The CDR3 loop reads CSAPGLSERRSYSEQFF. The CDR3 DNA follows: TGCAGTGCTCCCGGACTAAGCGAGCGGAGGTCCTACAGTGAGCAGTTCTTC.

V and J are TRBV13 and TRBJ2-1; 8 bases are shared with TRBD2. J was trimmed by 9 bases and V by 5 bases; bases with no gene match: 3. This CDR3 is 12 amino acids long. Germline V gene lookup returns CDR1 PRHDT and CDR2 FYEKMQ (reference sequence). The CDR3 DNA is TGTGCCAGCAGCCGGGGGGGTAGTGAGCAGTTCTTC. This translates into CASSRGGSEQFF.